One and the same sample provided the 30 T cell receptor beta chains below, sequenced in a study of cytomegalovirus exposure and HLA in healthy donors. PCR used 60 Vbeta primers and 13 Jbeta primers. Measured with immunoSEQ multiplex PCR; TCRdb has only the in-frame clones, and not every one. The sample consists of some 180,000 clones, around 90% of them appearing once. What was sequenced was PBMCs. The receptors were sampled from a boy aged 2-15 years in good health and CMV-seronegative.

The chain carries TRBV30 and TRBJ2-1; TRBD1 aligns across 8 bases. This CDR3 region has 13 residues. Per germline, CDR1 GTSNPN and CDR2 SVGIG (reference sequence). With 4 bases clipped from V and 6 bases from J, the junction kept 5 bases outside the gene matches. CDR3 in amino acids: CAWTGGAGNEQFF. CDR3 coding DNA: TGTGCCTGGACAGGGGGCGCCGGCAATGAGCAGTTCTTC. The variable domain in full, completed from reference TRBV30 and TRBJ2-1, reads SQTIHQWPATLVQPVGSPLSLECTVEGTSNPNLYWYRQAAGRGLQLLFYSVGIGQISSEVPQNLSASRPQDRQFILSSKKLLLSDSGFYLCAWTGGAGNEQFFGPGTRLTVL.

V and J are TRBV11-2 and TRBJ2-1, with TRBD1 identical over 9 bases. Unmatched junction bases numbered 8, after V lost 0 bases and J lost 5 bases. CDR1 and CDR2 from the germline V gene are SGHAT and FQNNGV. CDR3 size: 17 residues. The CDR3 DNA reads TGTGCCAGCAGCTTAGATGGGACAGGGCAACGGGACAATGAGCAGTTCTTC. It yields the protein CASSLDGTGQRDNEQFF.

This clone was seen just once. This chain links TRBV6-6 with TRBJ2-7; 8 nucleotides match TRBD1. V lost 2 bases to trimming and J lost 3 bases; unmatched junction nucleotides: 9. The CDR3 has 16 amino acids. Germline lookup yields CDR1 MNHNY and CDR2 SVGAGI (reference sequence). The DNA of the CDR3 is TGTGCCAGCAGTTACGGTCCAGGGGGCGCGGGCTACGAGCAGTACTTC. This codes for CASSYGPGGAGYEQYF.

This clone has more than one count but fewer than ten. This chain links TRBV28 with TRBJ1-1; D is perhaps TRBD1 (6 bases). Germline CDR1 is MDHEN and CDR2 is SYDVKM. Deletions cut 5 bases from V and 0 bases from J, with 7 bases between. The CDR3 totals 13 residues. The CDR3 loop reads CASSGQLNTEAFF. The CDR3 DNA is TGTGCCAGCAGTGGACAGTTGAACACTGAAGCTTTCTTT.

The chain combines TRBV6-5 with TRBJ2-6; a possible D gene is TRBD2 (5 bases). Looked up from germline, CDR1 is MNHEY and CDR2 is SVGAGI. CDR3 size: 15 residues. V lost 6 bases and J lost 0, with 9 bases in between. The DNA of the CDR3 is TGTGCCAGCAGCGGCGGGTCCTCTGGGGCCAACGTCCTGACTTTC. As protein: CASSGGSSGANVLTF.

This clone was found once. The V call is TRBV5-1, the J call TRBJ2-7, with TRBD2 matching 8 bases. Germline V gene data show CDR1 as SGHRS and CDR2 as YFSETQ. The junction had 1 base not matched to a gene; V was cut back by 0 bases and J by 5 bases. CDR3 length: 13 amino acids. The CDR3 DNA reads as TGCGCCAGCAGCTTGGAGCGGGGGAACGAGCAGTACTTC. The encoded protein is CASSLERGNEQYF.

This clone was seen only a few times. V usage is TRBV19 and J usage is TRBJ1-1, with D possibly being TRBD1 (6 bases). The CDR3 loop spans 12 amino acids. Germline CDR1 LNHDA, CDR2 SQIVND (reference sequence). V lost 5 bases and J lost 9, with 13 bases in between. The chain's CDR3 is CASSDRDNKAFF. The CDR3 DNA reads TGTGCCAGTAGTGACCGGGACAACAAAGCTTTCTTT.

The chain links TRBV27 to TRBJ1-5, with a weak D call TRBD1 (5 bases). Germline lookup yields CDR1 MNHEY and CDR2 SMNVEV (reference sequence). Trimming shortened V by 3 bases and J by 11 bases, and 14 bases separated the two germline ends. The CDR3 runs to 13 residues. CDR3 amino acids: CASSLIGGETQHF. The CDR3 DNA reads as TGTGCCAGCAGTTTGATCGGGGGTGAAACCCAGCATTTT.

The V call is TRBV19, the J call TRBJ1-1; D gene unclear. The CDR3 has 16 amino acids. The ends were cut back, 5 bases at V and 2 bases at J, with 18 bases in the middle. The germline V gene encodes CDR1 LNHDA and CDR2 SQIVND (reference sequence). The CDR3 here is CASSAQAWVDNTEAFF. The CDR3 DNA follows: TGTGCCAGTAGTGCGCAGGCGTGGGTGGATAACACTGAAGCTTTCTTT.

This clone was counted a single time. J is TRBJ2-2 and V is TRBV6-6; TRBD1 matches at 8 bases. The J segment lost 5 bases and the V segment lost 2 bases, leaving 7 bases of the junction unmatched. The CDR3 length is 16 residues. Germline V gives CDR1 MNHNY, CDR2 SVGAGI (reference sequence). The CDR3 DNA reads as TGTGCCAGCAGTTACCCCGCGGGACAGGTGACCGGGGAGCTGTTTTTT. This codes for CASSYPAGQVTGELFF.

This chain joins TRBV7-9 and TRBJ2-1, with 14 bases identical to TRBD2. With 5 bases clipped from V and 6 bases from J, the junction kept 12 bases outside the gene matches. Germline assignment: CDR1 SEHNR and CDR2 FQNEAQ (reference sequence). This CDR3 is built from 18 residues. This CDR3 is CASSRPGLAGGISNEQFF. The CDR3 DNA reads TGTGCCAGCAGCCGGCCTGGACTAGCGGGAGGCATCTCCAATGAGCAGTTCTTC. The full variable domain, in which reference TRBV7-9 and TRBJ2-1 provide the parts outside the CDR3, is DTGVSQNPRHKITKRGQNVTFRCDPISEHNRLYWYRQTLGQGPEFLTYFQNEAQLEKSRLLSDRFSAERPKGSFSTLEIQRTEQGDSAMYLCASSRPGLAGGISNEQFFGPGTRLTVL.

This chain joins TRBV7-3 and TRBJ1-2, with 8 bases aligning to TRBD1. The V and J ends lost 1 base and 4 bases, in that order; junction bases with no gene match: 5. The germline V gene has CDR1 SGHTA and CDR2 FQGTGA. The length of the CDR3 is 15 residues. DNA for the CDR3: TGTGCCAGCAGCTTAATCTGGACAGGGATCTATGGCTACACCTTC. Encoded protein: CASSLIWTGIYGYTF.

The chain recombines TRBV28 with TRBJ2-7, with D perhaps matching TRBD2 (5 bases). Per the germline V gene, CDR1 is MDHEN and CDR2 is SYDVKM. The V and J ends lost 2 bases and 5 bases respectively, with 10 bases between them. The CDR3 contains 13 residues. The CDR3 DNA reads TGTGCCAGCAGTTTAGGAGGAAACCACGAGCAGTACTTC. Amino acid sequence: CASSLGGNHEQYF.

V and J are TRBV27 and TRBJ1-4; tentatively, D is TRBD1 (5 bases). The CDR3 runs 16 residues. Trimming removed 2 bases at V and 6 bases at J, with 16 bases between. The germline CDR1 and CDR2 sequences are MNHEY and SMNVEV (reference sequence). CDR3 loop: CASSLRIRQGDEKLFF. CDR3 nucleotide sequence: TGTGCCAGCAGTTTAAGAATCCGCCAGGGCGATGAAAAACTGTTTTTT.

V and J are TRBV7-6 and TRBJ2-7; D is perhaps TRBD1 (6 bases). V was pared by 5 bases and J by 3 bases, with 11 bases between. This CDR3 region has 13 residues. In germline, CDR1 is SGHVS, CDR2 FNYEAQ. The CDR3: CASSPGAGYEQYF. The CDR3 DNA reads TGTGCCAGCAGCCCAGGGGCAGGCTACGAGCAGTACTTC.

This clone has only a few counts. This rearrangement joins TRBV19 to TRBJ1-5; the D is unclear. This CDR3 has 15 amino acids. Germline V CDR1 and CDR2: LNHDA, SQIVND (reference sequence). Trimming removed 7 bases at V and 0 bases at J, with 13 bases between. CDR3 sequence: CASKVAVYSNQPQHF. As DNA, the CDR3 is TGTGCCAGTAAGGTAGCGGTTTATAGCAATCAGCCCCAGCATTTT.

The CDR3 sequence is CSVGQADYNEQFF. The CDR3 DNA sequence: TGCAGCGTTGGACAGGCGGACTACAATGAGCAGTTCTTC. The J gene is TRBJ2-1, the V gene TRBV29-1; perhaps TRBD1 as D (6 bases). CDR1 is SQVTM and CDR2 is ANQGSEA in the germline V gene. The V end lost 4 bases, the J end lost 3 bases, and 10 bases lay between the germline ends. The CDR3 totals 13 residues.

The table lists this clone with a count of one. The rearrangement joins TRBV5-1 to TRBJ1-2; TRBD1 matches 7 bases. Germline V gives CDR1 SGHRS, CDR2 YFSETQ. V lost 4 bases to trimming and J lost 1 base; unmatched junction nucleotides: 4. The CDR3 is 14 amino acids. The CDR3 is CASSQGTVNYGYTF. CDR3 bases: TGCGCCAGCAGCCAAGGGACAGTTAACTATGGCTACACCTTC.

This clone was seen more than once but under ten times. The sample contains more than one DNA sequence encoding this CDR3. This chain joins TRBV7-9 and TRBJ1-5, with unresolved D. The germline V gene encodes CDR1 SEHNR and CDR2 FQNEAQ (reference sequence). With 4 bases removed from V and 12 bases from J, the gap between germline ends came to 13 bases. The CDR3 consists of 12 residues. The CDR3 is CASSSPPEDQHF. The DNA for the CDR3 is TGTGCCAGCAGCTCTCCCCCGGAGGACCAGCATTTT.

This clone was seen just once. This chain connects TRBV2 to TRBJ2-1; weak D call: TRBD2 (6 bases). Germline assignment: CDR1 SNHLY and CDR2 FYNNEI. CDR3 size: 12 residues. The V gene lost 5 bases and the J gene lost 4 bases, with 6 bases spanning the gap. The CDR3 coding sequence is TGTGCCAGCAGTCGGGGGTACAATGAGCAGTTCTTC. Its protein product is CASSRGYNEQFF. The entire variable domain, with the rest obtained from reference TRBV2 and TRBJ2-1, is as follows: EPEVTQTPSHQVTQMGQEVILRCVPISNHLYFYWYRQILGQKVEFLVSFYNNEISEKSEIFDDQFSVERPDGSNFTLKIRSTKLEDSAMYFCASSRGYNEQFFGPGTRLTVL.

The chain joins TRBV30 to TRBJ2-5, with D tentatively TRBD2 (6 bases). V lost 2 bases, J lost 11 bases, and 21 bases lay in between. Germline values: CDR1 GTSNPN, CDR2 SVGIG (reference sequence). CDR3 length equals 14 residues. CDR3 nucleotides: TGTGCCTGGAGTCCTATATTCGGGACTCATGGGCAGTACTTC. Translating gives CAWSPIFGTHGQYF.

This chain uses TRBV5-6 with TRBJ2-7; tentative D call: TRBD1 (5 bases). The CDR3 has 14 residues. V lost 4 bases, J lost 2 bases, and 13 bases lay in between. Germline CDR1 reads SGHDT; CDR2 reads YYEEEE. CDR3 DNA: TGTGCCAGCAGCCTTCGCAGGGATACCTACGAGCAGTACTTC. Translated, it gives CASSLRRDTYEQYF.

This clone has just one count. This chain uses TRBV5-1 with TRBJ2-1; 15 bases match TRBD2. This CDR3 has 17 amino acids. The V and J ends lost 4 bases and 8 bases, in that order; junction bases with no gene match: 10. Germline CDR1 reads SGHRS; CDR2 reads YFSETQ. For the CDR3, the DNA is TGCGCCAGCAGCCCCCTATCCGGGACTAGCGGGGGGCATGAGCAGTTCTTC. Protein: CASSPLSGTSGGHEQFF.

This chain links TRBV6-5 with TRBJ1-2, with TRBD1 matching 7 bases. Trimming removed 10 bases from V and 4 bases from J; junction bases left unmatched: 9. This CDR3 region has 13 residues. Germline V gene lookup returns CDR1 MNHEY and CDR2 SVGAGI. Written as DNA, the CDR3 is TGTGCCACCTCATACCCAGGGGGCTATGGCTACACCTTC. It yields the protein CATSYPGGYGYTF.

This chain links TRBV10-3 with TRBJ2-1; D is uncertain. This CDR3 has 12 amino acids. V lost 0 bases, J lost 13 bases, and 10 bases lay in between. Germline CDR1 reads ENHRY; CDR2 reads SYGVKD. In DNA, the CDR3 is TGTGCCATCAGTGAGTCAAGCCCAAACCAGTTCTTC. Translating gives CAISESSPNQFF.

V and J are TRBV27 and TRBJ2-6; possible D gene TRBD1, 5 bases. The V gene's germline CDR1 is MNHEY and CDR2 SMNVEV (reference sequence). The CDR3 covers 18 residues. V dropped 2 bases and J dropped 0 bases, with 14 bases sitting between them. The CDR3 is CASSLMAGPPSGANVLTF. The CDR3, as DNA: TGTGCCAGCAGTTTAATGGCAGGGCCACCCTCTGGGGCCAACGTCCTGACTTTC.

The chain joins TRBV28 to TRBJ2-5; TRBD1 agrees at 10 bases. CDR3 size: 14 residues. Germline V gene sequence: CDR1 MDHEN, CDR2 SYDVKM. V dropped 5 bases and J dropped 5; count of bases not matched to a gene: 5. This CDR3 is CASSPTGGLETQYF. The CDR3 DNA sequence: TGTGCCAGCAGTCCGACAGGGGGCTTGGAGACCCAGTACTTC.

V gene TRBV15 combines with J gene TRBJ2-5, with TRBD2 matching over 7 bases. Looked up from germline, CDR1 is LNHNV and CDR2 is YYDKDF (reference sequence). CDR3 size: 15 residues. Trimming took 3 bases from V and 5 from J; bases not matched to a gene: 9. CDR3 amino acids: CATSSPLEAGETQYF. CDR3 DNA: TGTGCCACCAGCAGCCCACTCGAAGCGGGGGAGACCCAGTACTTC.

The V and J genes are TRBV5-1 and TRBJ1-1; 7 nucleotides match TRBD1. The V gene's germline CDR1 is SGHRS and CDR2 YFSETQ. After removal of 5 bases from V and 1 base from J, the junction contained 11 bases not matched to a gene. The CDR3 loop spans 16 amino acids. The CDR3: CASRSPAGQKNTEAFF. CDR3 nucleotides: TGCGCCAGCAGGAGCCCGGCGGGACAGAAGAACACTGAAGCTTTCTTT.

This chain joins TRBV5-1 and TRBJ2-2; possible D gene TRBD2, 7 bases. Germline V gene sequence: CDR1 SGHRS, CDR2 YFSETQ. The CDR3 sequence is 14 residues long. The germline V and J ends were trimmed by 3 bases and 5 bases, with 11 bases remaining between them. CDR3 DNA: TGCGCCAGCAGCTGGAGGGGGGGGACCGGGGAGCTGTTTTTT. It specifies CASSWRGGTGELFF.